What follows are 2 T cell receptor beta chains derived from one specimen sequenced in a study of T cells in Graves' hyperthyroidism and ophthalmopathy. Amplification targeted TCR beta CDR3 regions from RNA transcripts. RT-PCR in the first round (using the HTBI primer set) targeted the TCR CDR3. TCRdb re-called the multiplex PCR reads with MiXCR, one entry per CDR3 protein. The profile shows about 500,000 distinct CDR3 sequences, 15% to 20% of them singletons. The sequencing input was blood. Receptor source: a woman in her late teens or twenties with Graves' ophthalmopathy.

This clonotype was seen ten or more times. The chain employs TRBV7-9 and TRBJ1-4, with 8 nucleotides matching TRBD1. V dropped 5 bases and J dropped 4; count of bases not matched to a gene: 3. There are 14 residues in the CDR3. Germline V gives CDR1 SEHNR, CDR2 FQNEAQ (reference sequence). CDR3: CASSMTGVNEKLFF. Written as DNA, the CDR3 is TGTGCCAGCAGCATGACAGGGGTTAATGAAAAACTGTTTTTT.

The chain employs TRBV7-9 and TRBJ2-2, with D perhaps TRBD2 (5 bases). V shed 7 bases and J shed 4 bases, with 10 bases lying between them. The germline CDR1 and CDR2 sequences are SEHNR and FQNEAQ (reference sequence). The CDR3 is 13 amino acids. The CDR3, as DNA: TGTGCCAGCACCAGAGGGCCCACCGGGGAGCTGTTTTTT. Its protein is CASTRGPTGELFF.